These T cell receptor beta chains were read from a single sample in a study of T cells in Graves' hyperthyroidism and ophthalmopathy. From the multiplex PCR reads, TCRdb called clonotypes with MiXCR, one entry per CDR3 protein. The sample shows a few hundred thousand distinct CDR3 sequences, approximately 14% of them seen only once. What was sequenced was blood. The receptors originated from a woman under 30 with Graves' hyperthyroidism. Each CDR3 is given with its conserved first and last residue. The D gene is left open where the match is weak. Part of the rows lack a size; the others show once, few, many or a class for expanded clones.

d_call	v_call	cdr3_length	clone_size	j_call	cdr3_nt	cdr3_aa
TRBD1	TRBV6-8	14	few	TRBJ2-7	TGTGCCAGCAGTCCCGGGACAGACAAGGTGGGGCAGTACTTC	CASSPGTDKVGQYF
.	TRBV7-9	16	many	TRBJ2-2	TGTGCCAGCAGCCATCAGACAGGAGGGCGCACCGGGGAGCTGTTTTTT	CASSHQTGGRTGELFF
.	TRBV19	13	.	TRBJ2-3	TGTGCCAGTAGTACCATACACACAGATACGCAGTATTTT	CASSTIHTDTQYF
TRBD2	TRBV2	15	.	TRBJ2-3	TGTGCCAGCAGTGAAAGCGGGAGGTTCACAGATACGCAGTATTTT	CASSESGRFTDTQYF
TRBD2	TRBV29-1	15	few	TRBJ2-7	TGCAGCGTTGTCTTGACTAGCGGGAGCGGTTACGAGCAGTACTTC	CSVVLTSGSGYEQYF
TRBD1	TRBV5-6	15	many	TRBJ1-1	TGTGCCAGCAGCGGAGGGACAGGGGTGAACACTGAAGCTTTCTTT	CASSGGTGVNTEAFF
TRBD1	TRBV6-1	14	many	TRBJ2-7	TGTGCCAGCACTAAGGGACAGGGATCCTACGAGCAGTACTTC	CASTKGQGSYEQYF
TRBD1	TRBV5-1	14	few	TRBJ1-5	TGCGCCAGCAGCTCCGACAGGGGGGGCCAGCCCCAGCATTTT	CASSSDRGGQPQHF
.	TRBV4-1	16	few	TRBJ2-1	TGCGCCAGCAGCCAACAAGCGGCAGGGTCCTACAGTGAGCAGTTCTTC	CASSQQAAGSYSEQFF
.	TRBV18	14	many	TRBJ1-1	TGTGCCAGCTCACCAGCCGGGGCGGACACTGAAGCTTTCTTT	CASSPAGADTEAFF
.	TRBV6-2/TRBV6-3	14	many	TRBJ1-2	TGTGCCAGCAGTTACGCGGCCTATAACTATGGCTACACCTTC	CASSYAAYNYGYTF
TRBD1	TRBV24-1	18	many	TRBJ1-1	TGTGCCACCAGTGATTTGGAGGACAGGGCTAAAGTAAACACTGAAGCTTTCTTT	CATSDLEDRAKVNTEAFF
.	TRBV28	15	many	TRBJ2-2	TGTGCCAGCAGTTTCGGACCGAGGAACACCGGGGAGCTGTTTTTT	CASSFGPRNTGELFF
.	TRBV7-9	16	.	TRBJ2-1	TGTGCCAGCAGCCCCTTATCAGGGAGCTCCTACAATGAGCAGTTCTTC	CASSPLSGSSYNEQFF
TRBD1	TRBV5-1	17	.	TRBJ2-5	TGCGCCAGCAGCTTATCCGGGACAGGGGGTTTGCGAGAGACCCAGTACTTC	CASSLSGTGGLRETQYF
.	TRBV28	12	many	TRBJ1-2	TGTGCCAGCAGTTCAAGGGGGGATGGCTACACCTTC	CASSSRGDGYTF
.	TRBV5-1	14	few	TRBJ2-7	TGCGCCAGCAGGGAGTGGGATACCGCCTACGAGCAGTACTTC	CASREWDTAYEQYF
TRBD2	TRBV6-1	15	.	TRBJ2-2	TGTGCCAGCGCCGTACTAGCGGGAGAGACCGGGGAGCTGTTTTTT	CASAVLAGETGELFF
.	TRBV7-2	14	few	TRBJ2-7	TGTGCCAGCAGCCCCTTTATAGGGGGGAACGAGCAGTACTTC	CASSPFIGGNEQYF
.	TRBV4-3	14	.	TRBJ1-5	TGCGCCAGCAGCCAAACGGGGCTCAATCAGCCCCAGCATTTT	CASSQTGLNQPQHF
.	TRBV28	14	many	TRBJ1-1	TGTGCCAGCATAAGCCCAGGAGTGAACACTGAAGCTTTCTTT	CASISPGVNTEAFF
.	TRBV3-1	12	many	TRBJ1-2	TGTGCCAGCAGCCTCCTGAGCTATGGCTACACCTTC	CASSLLSYGYTF
TRBD2	TRBV12-3/TRBV12-4	16	.	TRBJ2-2	TGTGCCAGCAGCACCGGGACTAGCGATGGGGCCGGGGAGCTGTTTTTT	CASSTGTSDGAGELFF
.	TRBV3-1	17	many	TRBJ2-1	TGTGCCAGCAGCCAAGATACCAGAGGGGACCCCTACAATGAGCAGTTCTTC	CASSQDTRGDPYNEQFF
.	TRBV30	17	many	TRBJ1-5	TGTGCCTGGAGTCTCCGGGACATGCTGTATAGCAATCAGCCCCAGCATTTT	CAWSLRDMLYSNQPQHF
.	TRBV12-3/TRBV12-4	15	few	TRBJ1-5	TGTGCCAGCAGTTCCCGCAGGGGTCTAAATCAGCCCCAGCATTTT	CASSSRRGLNQPQHF
.	TRBV11-2	13	many	TRBJ2-7	TGTGCCAGCAGCGCCGAGACATCAACCGAGCAGTACTTC	CASSAETSTEQYF
TRBD2	TRBV6-1	19	many	TRBJ2-3	TGTGCCAGCAGTCCTTTGGGACTAGCGGGAGTAGGGGCGCCAGATACGCAGTATTTT	CASSPLGLAGVGAPDTQYF
.	TRBV5-6	14	many	TRBJ2-3	TGTGCCAGCAGCTACCAGACTGGCACAGATACGCAGTATTTT	CASSYQTGTDTQYF
TRBD2	TRBV6-5	15	many	TRBJ2-7	TGTGCCAGCAGTTACTCGACAGCGGGAGTATACGAGCAGTACTTC	CASSYSTAGVYEQYF
TRBD2	TRBV12-3/TRBV12-4	15	many	TRBJ2-3	TGTGCCAGCAGCACTCTAGCGGGATGGGCAGATACGCAGTATTTT	CASSTLAGWADTQYF
.	TRBV6-1	14	.	TRBJ2-7	TGTGCCAGCAGTTATAGTGGAACTACCTACGAGCAGTACTTC	CASSYSGTTYEQYF
TRBD2	TRBV12-3/TRBV12-4	14	many	TRBJ2-5	TGTGCCACCAAAAAGACTAGCGGGAAAGAGACCCAGTACTTC	CATKKTSGKETQYF